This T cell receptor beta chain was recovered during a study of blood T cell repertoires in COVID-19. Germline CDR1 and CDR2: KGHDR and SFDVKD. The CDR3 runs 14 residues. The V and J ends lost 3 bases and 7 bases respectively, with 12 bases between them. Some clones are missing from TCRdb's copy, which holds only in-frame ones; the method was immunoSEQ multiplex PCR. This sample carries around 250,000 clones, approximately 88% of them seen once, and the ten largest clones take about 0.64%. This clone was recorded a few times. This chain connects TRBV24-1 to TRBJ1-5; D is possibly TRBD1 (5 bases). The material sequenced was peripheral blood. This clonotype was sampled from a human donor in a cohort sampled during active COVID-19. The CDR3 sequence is CATSDGAVSQPQHF. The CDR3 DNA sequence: TGTGCCACCAGTGATGGGGCAGTATCCCAGCCCCAGCATTTT.